The 4 T cell receptor beta chains listed next were all sequenced from one sample in a study of cytomegalovirus exposure and HLA in healthy donors. This table comes from immunoSEQ multiplex PCR, and its TCRdb copy is limited to in-frame clones, with some not included. This sample has a few hundred thousand clones; less than 90% occur once, and the top ten carry more than 10%. Sequenced: PBMCs. The receptors originated from a man between 18 and 35 years old in good health and CMV-seropositive.

V gene TRBV6-5 combines with J gene TRBJ1-1; a possible D gene is TRBD1 (5 bases). V lost 6 bases, J lost 1 base, and 12 bases lay in between. The CDR3 is made up of 14 amino acids. Per germline, CDR1 MNHEY and CDR2 SVGAGI. The CDR3: CASRVGGWNTEAFF. The DNA for the CDR3 is TGTGCCAGCAGGGTGGGGGGTTGGAACACTGAAGCTTTCTTT.

V gene TRBV4-1 combines with J gene TRBJ1-1; weak D call: TRBD1 (5 bases). V gave up 0 bases and J gave up 3 bases, with 14 bases separating them. The CDR3 runs to 16 residues. CDR1 is MGHRA and CDR2 is YSYEKL in the germline V gene. As DNA, the CDR3 is TGCGCCAGCAGCCAAGAAGGGGCCAGATGGGACACTGAAGCTTTCTTT. Protein sequence: CASSQEGARWDTEAFF.

The chain has TRBV7-2 and TRBJ2-3, with 7 bases fitting TRBD2. V shed 2 bases and J 0 bases; nucleotides not matched to a gene: 8. The CDR3 extends over 17 amino acids. Per the germline V gene, CDR1 is SGHTA and CDR2 is FQGNSA. DNA of the CDR3: TGTGCCAGCAGCTTAAGCAGCGGGAAAACTAGCACAGATACGCAGTATTTT. The encoded protein is CASSLSSGKTSTDTQYF.

CDR3 coding DNA: TGCGCCAGCGAGACAGGAGCTTCGAACACCGGGGAGCTGTTTTTT. Protein sequence: CASETGASNTGELFF. The rearrangement uses TRBV5-1 and TRBJ2-2; tentative D call: TRBD1 (6 bases). Germline CDR1 reads SGHRS; CDR2 reads YFSETQ. The CDR3 runs 15 residues. Trimming took off 7 bases at V and 0 bases at J, with 13 bases between the two ends.